This is a list of T cell receptor beta chains from one sample in a study of CD8 T cells in Susac syndrome. TCRdb reprocessed the immunoSEQ multiplex PCR reads with MiXCR, giving one entry per CDR3 protein. The repertoire holds around 110,000 distinct CDR3 sequences, with about 93% as singletons. Material for sequencing was CD8+ T cells from PBMCs. These receptors all come from a human donor with Susac syndrome. CDR3s leave out the opening cysteine and the closing phenylalanine or tryptophan. A D gene is named only where the DNA matches it firmly.

d_call	v_call	j_call	cdr3_aa
TRBD1	TRBV2	TRBJ1-5	ASSRQGYQPQH
TRBD2	TRBV6-4	TRBJ2-3	ASSDSGGGGTDTQY
NA	TRBV2	TRBJ2-7	ASSGRDYEQY
NA	TRBV4-1	TRBJ2-1	ASSQYGGTYNEQF
NA	TRBV2	TRBJ2-3	ASSDSGSSSTDTQY
TRBD2	TRBV20-1	TRBJ2-5	TASGGARETQY
NA	TRBV2	TRBJ2-5	ASRPGTLGGAQY
TRBD1	TRBV12-3/TRBV12-4	NA	ASRTSRTGGYEQY
NA	TRBV9	TRBJ1-6	ASSGQEIHPLH
NA	TRBV9	TRBJ2-3	ASSRDWGNTDTQY
NA	TRBV29-1	TRBJ1-2	SVEVPTGPIYGYT
NA	TRBV7-2	TRBJ2-2	ASSTGAVPGELF
NA	TRBV27	TRBJ1-6	ASSLGQPSGITPLH
TRBD2	TRBV7-6	TRBJ2-7	ASSFSAGGYEQY
NA	TRBV15	TRBJ2-2	ATSRVPSFGELF
NA	TRBV6-2/TRBV6-3	TRBJ2-5	ASTLGSVETQY
NA	TRBV6-1	TRBJ2-3	ASRRGALALTDTQY
NA	TRBV2	TRBJ2-3	ASSEGLAASTDTQY
NA	TRBV15	TRBJ2-1	ATSSSRDNEQF
NA	TRBV29-1	TRBJ1-2	SVGETNYGYT
NA	TRBV28	TRBJ2-5	ASSPRTSLGTQY
TRBD2	TRBV4-3	TRBJ2-3	ASSHGLASDTQY
TRBD2	TRBV11-2	TRBJ2-7	ASSLAAGGPYEQY
NA	TRBV27	TRBJ2-7	ASSLSVGTSEQY
NA	TRBV9	TRBJ1-1	ASSVARDTEAF
NA	TRBV5-1	TRBJ1-1	ASSPTGPVVAEAF
NA	TRBV7-9	TRBJ2-7	ASSLAGDTYEQY
NA	TRBV20-1	TRBJ2-7	SARNGSSYEQY
NA	TRBV7-9	TRBJ1-2	ASSLEGHGYT
TRBD1	TRBV16	TRBJ2-5	ASSLPGQGETQY
NA	TRBV14	TRBJ1-1	ASSQVWAPNTEAF
TRBD1	TRBV29-1	TRBJ2-1	SVEDPGQGARNEQF
NA	TRBV2	TRBJ2-5	ASSEARKETQY
NA	TRBV7-6	TRBJ2-3	ASSHSGDTQY
NA	TRBV29-1	TRBJ2-7	SVEDRQGAPYEQY